This T cell receptor (beta chain) comes out of a study of shared clonotypes between healthy human individuals (TCRdb year 2020). With regard to the full study: Two women and a few men aged 18 to 49 years were included in the cohort. Leukapheresis yielded between about 0.9 and 10 billion PBMCs per donor. To estimate repertoire size and how much clonotype sharing occurs between individuals, the study deeply sequenced the blood TCR repertoires of five or six healthy adults. Different laboratories and diverse techniques were used to prepare libraries and sequence TCR repertoires, to increase sequencing depth and limit assay-specific biases. Broader findings and caveats from the paper: Because the study included only a small number of donors, the genetic and exposure-history diversity represented was limited. Based on pairwise subsampling, the degree of clonotype sharing among donors was expected to be affected by sequencing depth. Sampling was restricted to blood, and TCR repertoires in tissue are likely to differ from TCR repertoires in blood.

A word on this clone: Its binding antigen is unknown. Base qualities are not recorded, but no much larger clone differs from it by a single base.

TCR CDR3 regions were amplified from genomic DNA by multiplex PCR using the deep immunoSEQ assay. For each cell subset, the extracted genomic DNA was distributed evenly across all wells of several immunoSEQ 96-well plates, and each plate served as one replicate. Each replicate PCR for unsorted PBMC received approximately 300 ng genomic DNA, equal to approximately 30,000 T cell genomes. Genomic DNA from unsorted PBMC was sequenced over ten immunoSEQ deep assay plates. The purified libraries were quantified using a Qubit 3.0 fluorometer, sized with a Bioanalyzer 2100, and then quantified again using the KAPA Library Quantification kit. A separate single-read 150-cycle Illumina NextSeq 550 flow cell was used to sequence each immunoSEQ 96-well plate. The paper's data handling went like this. Because the immunoSEQ output held only junctional sequences and lacked quality scores, the filtering could not match the filtering applied to full-length reads. Sequences were annotated with PyIR, a Python wrapper for IgBLAST v1.9, and V/J genes and CDR3 were assigned using IMGT germline references. Any read was removed if the V/J assignment was weak (E-value above 1e-6), the CDR3 was missing, or the read contained stop codons, out-of-frame junctions, or ambiguous translated residues. V3J clonotypes were defined as sequences sharing the same inferred V gene, J gene, and CDR3 amino acid sequence. Percentage overlap between repertoires was calculated by dividing the number of shared unique clonotypes by the size of the smaller repertoire. Three approaches were used to assess repertoire richness: RTK rarefaction, the Chao1 estimator, and Recon v2.1 estimates of unobserved clonotypes. What TCRdb holds here is the immuneACCESS table cut down to in-frame rearrangements. Part of the clones is not present; checked against another copy, under half of the missing clones reflect an unresolved V gene, and the others are unexplained. The V and J calls and the clone size are those of that table, but D and trimming were determined from the DNA. The sample includes roughly 480,000 clones, with around 80% observed a single time. Approximately 12% of the sample lies in the top ten.

The CDR3, cysteine through phenylalanine, is 14 amino acids long. Left in the record is the CDR3 DNA by itself, 42 bases read in frame from the first base. V is clipped by 0 bases and J by 1 base, and the sequence between their germline boundaries is 8 bases long. In the germline V gene, CDR1 corresponds to SGHRS and CDR2 to YFSETQ. The donors were healthy, HIV-negative adults with no recently reported acute infections or vaccinations. Only Caucasian adults living in Nashville, Tennessee, USA were represented among the donors. In the unsorted samples, roughly 90 million PBMCs were counted, and genomic DNA was extracted using the QIAamp DNA Blood Mini kit. After blood collection by leukapheresis, PBMCs were isolated using Ficoll-Histopaque density gradient centrifugation and then cryopreserved in the vapor phase of liquid nitrogen.

The sample taken for sequencing was PBMCs. The chain is made from TRBV5-1 and TRBJ2-7, with the D gene not confidently named. The TCR comes from a woman between 35 and 50 years old in good health. Some clones in this sample may be carry-over from other donors' samples. The sequenced DNA is TGCGCCAGCAGCTTGGATCCGGGTTCCTACGAGCAGTACTTC. Its amino acids are CASSLDPGSYEQYF.